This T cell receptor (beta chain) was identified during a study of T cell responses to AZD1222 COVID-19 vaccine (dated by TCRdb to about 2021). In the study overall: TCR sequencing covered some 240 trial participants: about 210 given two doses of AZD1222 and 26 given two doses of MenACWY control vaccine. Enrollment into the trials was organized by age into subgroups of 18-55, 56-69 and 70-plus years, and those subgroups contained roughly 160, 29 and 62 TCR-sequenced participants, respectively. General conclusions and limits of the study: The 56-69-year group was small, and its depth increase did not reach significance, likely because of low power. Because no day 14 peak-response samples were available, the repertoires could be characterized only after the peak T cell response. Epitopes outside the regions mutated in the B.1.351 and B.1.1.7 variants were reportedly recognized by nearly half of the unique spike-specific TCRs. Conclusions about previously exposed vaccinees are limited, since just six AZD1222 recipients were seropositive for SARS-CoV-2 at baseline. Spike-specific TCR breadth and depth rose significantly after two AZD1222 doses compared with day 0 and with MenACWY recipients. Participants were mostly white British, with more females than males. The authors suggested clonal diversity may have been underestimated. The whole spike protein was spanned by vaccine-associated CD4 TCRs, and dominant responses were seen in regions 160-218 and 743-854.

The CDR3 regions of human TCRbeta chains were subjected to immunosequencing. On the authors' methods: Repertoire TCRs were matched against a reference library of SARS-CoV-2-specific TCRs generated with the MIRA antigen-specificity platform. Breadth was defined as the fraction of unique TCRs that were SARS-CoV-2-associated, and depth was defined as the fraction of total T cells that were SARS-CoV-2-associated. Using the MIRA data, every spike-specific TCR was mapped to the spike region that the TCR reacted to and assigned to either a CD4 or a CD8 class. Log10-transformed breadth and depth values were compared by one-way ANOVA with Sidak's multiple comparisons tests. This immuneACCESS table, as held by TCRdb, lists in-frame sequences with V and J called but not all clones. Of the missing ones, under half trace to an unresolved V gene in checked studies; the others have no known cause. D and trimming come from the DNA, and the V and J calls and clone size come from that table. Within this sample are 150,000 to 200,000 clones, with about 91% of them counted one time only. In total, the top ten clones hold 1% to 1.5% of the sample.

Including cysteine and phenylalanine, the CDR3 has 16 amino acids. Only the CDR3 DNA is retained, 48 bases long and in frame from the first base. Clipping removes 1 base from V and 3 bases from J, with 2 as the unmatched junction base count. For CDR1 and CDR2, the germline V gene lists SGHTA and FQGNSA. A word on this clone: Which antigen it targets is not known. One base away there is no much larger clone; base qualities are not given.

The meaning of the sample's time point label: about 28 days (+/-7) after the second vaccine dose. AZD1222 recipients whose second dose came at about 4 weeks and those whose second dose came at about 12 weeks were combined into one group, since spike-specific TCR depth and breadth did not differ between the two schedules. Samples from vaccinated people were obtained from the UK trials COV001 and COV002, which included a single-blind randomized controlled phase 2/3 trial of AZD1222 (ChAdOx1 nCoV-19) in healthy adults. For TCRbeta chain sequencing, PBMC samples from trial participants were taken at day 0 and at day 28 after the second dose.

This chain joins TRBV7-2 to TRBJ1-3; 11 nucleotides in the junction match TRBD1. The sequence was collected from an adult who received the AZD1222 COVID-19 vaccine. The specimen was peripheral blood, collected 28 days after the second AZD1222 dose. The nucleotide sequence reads TGTGCCAGCAGCTTAGAGGGACAGGGGGGTGGAAACACCATATATTTT. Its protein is CASSLEGQGGGNTIYF.